This T cell receptor beta chain was recovered during a study of T cell responses to AZD1222 COVID-19 vaccine. Overall study findings and caveats: There were vaccine-associated CD4 TCRs across spike, dominant at 160-218 and 743-854. AZD1222 recipients seropositive at baseline numbered only 5 to 7.

Regarding this clone: The antigen is unknown.

The germline V gene encodes CDR1 SNHLY and CDR2 FYNNEI. CDR3 length: 14 residues. Between the trimmed V and J ends, which lost 4 bases and 4 bases, there was a span of 14 bases. Sequencing used immunoSEQ multiplex PCR; TCRdb keeps in-frame clones, though not all of them. The data contain some 140,000 clones, over 90% of them singletons. This chain connects TRBV2 to TRBJ2-7; unclear D gene. This specimen was peripheral blood, taken on day 0 of AZD1222 vaccination. The receptor was isolated from an adult in good health. DNA for the CDR3: TGTGCCAGCAGTGCGCAAGGCGGTTGGTACGAGCAGTACTTC. Protein sequence: CASSAQGGWYEQYF. The complete variable domain, with remaining parts taken from reference TRBV2 and TRBJ2-7, reads EPEVTQTPSHQVTQMGQEVILRCVPISNHLYFYWYRQILGQKVEFLVSFYNNEISEKSEIFDDQFSVERPDGSNFTLKIRSTKLEDSAMYFCASSAQGGWYEQYFGPGTRLTVT.